This T cell receptor beta chain was sequenced during a study of regulatory T cells in long-lasting Graves disease. Notes on the study in general: Persistent disease was characterized by preferential usage of TRBV28, TRBJ1-2 and TRBJ2-5.

The germline V gene has CDR1 SGDLS and CDR2 YYNGEE. Deletions cut 0 bases from V and 4 bases from J, with 10 bases between. This CDR3 has 14 amino acids. Time point reported: persistent/refractory GD, antithyroid drugs over 5 years with positive TRAb. The TCR library was made from RNA extracted from PBMCs. Investigators prepared the TCR beta libraries by applying iRepertoire HTBI primers and Arm-PCR of CDR3 regions. TCRdb used MiXCR to reprocess the multiplex PCR reads, holding one entry per CDR3 protein. This repertoire shows approximately 440,000 distinct CDR3 sequences, around 20% found once; its top ten account for about a quarter. With regard to this clonotype: The antigen remains unidentified.

The clonotype was recovered from a female donor with Graves disease. The material was peripheral blood mononuclear cells (PBMCs), obtained when the disease was refractory, from a patient treated with antithyroid drugs. The rearrangement uses TRBV9 and TRBJ1-1; possibly TRBD1 for D (5 bases). The CDR3 DNA reads TGTGCCAGCAGCGTAGGGGGCGCGGCCACTGAAGCTTTCTTT. Translation: CASSVGGAATEAFF.